This T cell receptor beta chain was retrieved from a study of blood T cell repertoires in COVID-19. Study as a whole: Sites in the United States, Italy and Spain provided acute and convalescent COVID-19 samples.

Ages ranged from about 18 to 89 years, with residence in fewer than 25 US areas. Donors were grouped by their self-reported clinical history. Original processing methods: Estimation of nucleated cell counts was performed using reference gene primer amplification. Profiling relied on immunoSEQ multiplex PCR, and the TCRdb table lists in-frame clones only, not all of them. The D gene and trimming were derived from the DNA, and the V and J assignments and clone size from that table. The sample gives roughly 300,000 clones, roughly 85% of which show up once; 2% to 3% is in the top ten. This CDR3 is built from 14 residues. Germline lookup yields CDR1 KGHDR and CDR2 SFDVKD. The ends were cut back, 0 bases at V and 0 bases at J, with 3 bases in the middle.

This sequence joins TRBV24-1 and TRBJ2-3; no definite D call. The TCR originated in a woman aged 50 to 60 who had recovered from COVID-19. The sequenced sample consisted of PBMCs or T cells enriched from blood (not recorded which). As DNA, the CDR3 is TGTGCCACCAGTGATTTGGGCAGCACAGATACGCAGTATTTT. It encodes CATSDLGSTDTQYF.